The TCR beta chain described here comes from a study of preoperative IRX-2 immunotherapy in early breast cancer. Clones were sequenced by immunoSEQ multiplex PCR, and TCRdb holds only the in-frame ones, with some missing. The sample lists 25,000 or so clones, about 95% occurring once. Stated treatment: preoperative locoregional IRX-2 cytokine immunotherapy. Preoperative locoregional IRX-2 cytokine immunotherapy was tested in the phase Ib source study. This CDR3 is built from 15 residues. In germline, CDR1 is MGHRA, CDR2 YSYEKL. Trimming took 1 base from V and 3 from J; bases not matched to a gene: 3. V is TRBV4-1 and J is TRBJ2-1, with TRBD2 matching over 7 bases. This TCR was sampled from a human donor with breast cancer. The sample was tumor tissue, taken after IRX-2 immunotherapy. This chain's CDR3 is CASSQVTSDYNEQFF. In DNA, the CDR3 is TGCGCCAGCAGCCAAGTAACTAGCGACTACAATGAGCAGTTCTTC.